This T cell receptor (beta chain) was obtained from a study of control samples from healthy donors and cancer patients. The CDR3 contains 12 residues. V was shortened by 10 bases and J by 11 bases, with 20 bases between the two germline ends. The repertoire was sequenced with immunoSEQ multiplex PCR; TCRdb's copy has only in-frame clones and lacks some. The sample lists around 150,000 clones, about nine tenths seen once, with just under 5% in the top ten. The rearrangement links TRBV12-3 or TRBV12-4 to TRBJ1-1; D possibly corresponds to TRBD1 (5 bases). This clonotype originated in a man aged 30-40 years in good health. The sample taken for sequencing was blood. The CDR3 loop is CATRRDGVGAFF. The CDR3 DNA sequence: TGTGCCACTCGGAGGGACGGCGTTGGGGCTTTCTTT.